This paragraph covers one TCR beta chain sequence. Its antigen is not identified. The lymph nodes were axillary draining lymph nodes from breast cancer patients. The sample belongs to a study of breast tumors, draining lymph nodes, adjacent tissues. Findings and caveats of the study: Tumors had less TCR diversity than lymph nodes, more than nontumor tissue. Tumor and nontumor repertoires were significantly more similar in luminal-like than in basal-like breast cancer. That most tumor T cells come from lymph nodes remained unproven. The data were judged consistent with most tumor T cells coming from lymph node and expanding in tumor.

TCRdb redid the calling of the multiplex PCR reads with MiXCR, one entry per CDR3 protein. This table has about 180,000 distinct CDR3 sequences, roughly a third appearing once. J gave up 4 bases and V 5 bases, and 10 bases lay outside the gene matches. Per germline, CDR1 SGHRS and CDR2 YFSETQ. This CDR3 comprises 17 residues. The origin of this receptor is a female donor with breast cancer. Some clones in this sample may be carry-over from other donors' samples. The sequenced sample was axillary lymph node tissue. The chain employs TRBV5-1 and TRBJ1-4; 11 positions agree with TRBD1. The CDR3 reads CASRRSRTGGNNEKLFF. Written as DNA, the CDR3 is TGCGCCAGCAGACGCAGTCGGACAGGGGGCAATAATGAAAAACTGTTTTTT.